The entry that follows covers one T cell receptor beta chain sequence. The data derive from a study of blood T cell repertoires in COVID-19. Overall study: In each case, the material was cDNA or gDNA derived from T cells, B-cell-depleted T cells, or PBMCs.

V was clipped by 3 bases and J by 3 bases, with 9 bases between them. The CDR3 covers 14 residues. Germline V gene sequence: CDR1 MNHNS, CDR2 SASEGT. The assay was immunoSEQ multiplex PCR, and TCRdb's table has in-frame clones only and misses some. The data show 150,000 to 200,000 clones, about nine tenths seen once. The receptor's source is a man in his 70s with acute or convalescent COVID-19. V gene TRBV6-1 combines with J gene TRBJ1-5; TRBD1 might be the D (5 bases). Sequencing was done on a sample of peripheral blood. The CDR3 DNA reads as TGTGCCAGCAGTGAGAGACAGAACAATCAGCCCCAGCATTTT. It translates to CASSERQNNQPQHF.